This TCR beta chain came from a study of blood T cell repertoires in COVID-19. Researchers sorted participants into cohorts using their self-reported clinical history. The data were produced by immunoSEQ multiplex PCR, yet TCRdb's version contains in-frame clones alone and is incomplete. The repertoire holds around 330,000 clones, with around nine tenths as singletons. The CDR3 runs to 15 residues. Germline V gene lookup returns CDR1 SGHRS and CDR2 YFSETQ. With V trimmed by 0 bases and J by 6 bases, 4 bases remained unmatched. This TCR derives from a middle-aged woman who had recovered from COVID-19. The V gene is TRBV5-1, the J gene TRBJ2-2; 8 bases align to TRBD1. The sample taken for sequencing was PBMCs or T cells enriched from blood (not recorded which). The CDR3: CASSLDGQGSGELFF. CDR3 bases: TGCGCCAGCAGCTTGGATGGACAGGGCTCCGGGGAGCTGTTTTTT. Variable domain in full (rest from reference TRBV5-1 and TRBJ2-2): KAGVTQTPRYLIKTRGQQVTLSCSPISGHRSVSWYQQTPGQGLQFLFEYFSETQRNKGNFPGRFSGRQFSNSRSEMNVSTLELGDSALYLCASSLDGQGSGELFFGEGSRLTVL.